This TCR beta chain was profiled in a study of radiotherapy plus CTLA-4 blockade in lung cancer. Libraries were prepared by immunoSEQ multiplex PCR; TCRdb keeps only in-frame clonotypes and omits some of them. The sample has tens of thousands of clones; approximately 65% are singletons. This clone has a single count. Its target is unknown. Trimming took 6 bases from V and 5 from J; bases not matched to a gene: 5. CDR1 is SQVTM and CDR2 is ANQGSEA in the germline V gene. The CDR3 has 12 amino acids. Findings and caveats of the study: The study found tumor-derived TCR clones expanded in blood after radiotherapy plus ipilimumab. Reportedly, early blood T cell clone dynamics best predicted response, with interferon-beta.

The receptor comes from a human donor with non-small cell lung cancer whose response to radiotherapy plus ipilimumab could not be evaluated. The gene calls are TRBV29-1 and TRBJ1-1, with 8 bases lining up with TRBD1. The specimen comprised peripheral blood, sampled from a patient treated with radiotherapy plus ipilimumab. Here the CDR3 reads CSVTGVSTEAFF. The CDR3 nucleotides read TGCAGCGTGACAGGGGTCTCGACTGAAGCTTTCTTT. The full variable domain, rest sourced from reference TRBV29-1 and TRBJ1-1, is SAVISQKPSRDICQRGTSLTIQCQVDSQVTMMFWYRQQPGQSLTLIATANQGSEATYESGFVIDKFPISRPNLTFSTLTVSNMSPEDSSIYLCSVTGVSTEAFFGQGTRLTVV.